Described below is a single T cell receptor (beta chain) sequence and its context. Its antigen is unidentified. The data were obtained in a study of cytomegalovirus exposure and HLA in healthy donors. General study results and limits: Later analysis suggested links between common viral pathogens and several top significant clusters.

The PCR was carried out with 60 Vbeta primers and 13 Jbeta primers. Data came from immunoSEQ multiplex PCR; TCRdb stores just in-frame clones and leaves some out. The sample includes 150,000 to 200,000 clones, more than 75% seen only once; the top ten take 0.95% to 1%. In germline, CDR1 is MNHNY, CDR2 SVGAGI (reference sequence). Trimming cost V 3 bases and J 0 bases, with 12 bases left between them. The CDR3 runs to 16 residues. This receptor was taken from a girl under 10 years old in good health and CMV-seropositive. The sequenced sample consisted of PBMCs. This chain connects TRBV6-6 to TRBJ1-5; D perhaps matches TRBD1 (6 bases). CDR3 amino acids: CASSYGRGYSNQPQHF. CDR3 in DNA: TGTGCCAGCAGTTATGGCAGGGGATATAGCAATCAGCCCCAGCATTTT.